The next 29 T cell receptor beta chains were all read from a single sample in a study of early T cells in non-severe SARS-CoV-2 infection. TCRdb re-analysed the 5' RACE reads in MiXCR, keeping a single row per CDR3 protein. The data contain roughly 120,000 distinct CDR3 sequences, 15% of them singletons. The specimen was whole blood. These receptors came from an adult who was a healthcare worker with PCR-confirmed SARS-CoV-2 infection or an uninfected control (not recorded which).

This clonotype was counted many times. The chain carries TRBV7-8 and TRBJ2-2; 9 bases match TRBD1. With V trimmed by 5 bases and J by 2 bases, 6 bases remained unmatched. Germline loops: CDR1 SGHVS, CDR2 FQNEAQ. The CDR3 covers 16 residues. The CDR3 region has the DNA TGTGCCAGCAGCCCCCGACAGGGGGTCAACACCGGGGAGCTGTTTTTT. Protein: CASSPRQGVNTGELFF. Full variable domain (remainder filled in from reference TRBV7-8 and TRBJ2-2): GAGVSQSPRYKVAKRGQDVALRCDPISGHVSLFWYQQALGQGPEFLTYFQNEAQLDKSGLPSDRFFAERPEGSVSTLKIQRTQQEDSAVYLCASSPRQGVNTGELFFGEGSRLTVL.

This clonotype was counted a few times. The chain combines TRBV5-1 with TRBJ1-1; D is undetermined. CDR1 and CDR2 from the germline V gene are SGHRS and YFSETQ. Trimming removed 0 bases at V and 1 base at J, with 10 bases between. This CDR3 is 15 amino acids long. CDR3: CASSLGAAGNTEAFF. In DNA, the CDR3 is TGCGCCAGCAGCTTGGGCGCAGCGGGGAACACTGAAGCTTTCTTT.

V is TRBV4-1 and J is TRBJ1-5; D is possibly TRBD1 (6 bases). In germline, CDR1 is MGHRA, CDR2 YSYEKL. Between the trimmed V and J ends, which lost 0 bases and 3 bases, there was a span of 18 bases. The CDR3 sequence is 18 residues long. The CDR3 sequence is CASSQDNRELLLNQPQHF. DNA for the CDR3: TGCGCCAGCAGCCAAGATAACAGGGAACTTTTGCTCAATCAGCCCCAGCATTTT.

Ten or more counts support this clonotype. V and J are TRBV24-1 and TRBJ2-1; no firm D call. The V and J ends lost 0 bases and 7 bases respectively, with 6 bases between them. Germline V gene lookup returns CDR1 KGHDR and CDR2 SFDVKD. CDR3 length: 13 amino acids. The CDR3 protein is CATSDLRGNEQFF. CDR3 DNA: TGTGCCACCAGTGATTTGCGTGGAAATGAGCAGTTCTTC.

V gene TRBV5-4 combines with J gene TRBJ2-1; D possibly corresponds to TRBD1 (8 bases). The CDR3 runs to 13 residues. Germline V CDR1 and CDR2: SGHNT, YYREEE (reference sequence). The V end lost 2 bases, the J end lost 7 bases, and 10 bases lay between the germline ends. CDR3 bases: TGTGCCAGCAGCTTACAGGGGGGGAATGAGCAGTTCTTC. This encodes CASSLQGGNEQFF.

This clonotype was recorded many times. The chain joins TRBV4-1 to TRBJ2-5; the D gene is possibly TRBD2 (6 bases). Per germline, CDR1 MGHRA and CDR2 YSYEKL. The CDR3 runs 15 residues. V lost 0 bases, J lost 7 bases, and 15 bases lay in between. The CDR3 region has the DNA TGCGCCAGCAGCCAAGATCCCAGCGGGCAGGGGACCCAGTACTTC. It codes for CASSQDPSGQGTQYF.

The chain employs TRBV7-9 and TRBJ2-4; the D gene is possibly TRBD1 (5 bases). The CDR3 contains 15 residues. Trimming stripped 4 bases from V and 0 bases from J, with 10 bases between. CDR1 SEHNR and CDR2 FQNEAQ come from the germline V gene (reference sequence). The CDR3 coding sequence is TGTGCCAGCAGCTCTGACAGACAAGCCAAAAACATTCAGTACTTC. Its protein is CASSSDRQAKNIQYF. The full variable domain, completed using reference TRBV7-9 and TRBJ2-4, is DTGVSQNPRHKITKRGQNVTFRCDPISEHNRLYWYRQTLGQGPEFLTYFQNEAQLEKSRLLSDRFSAERPKGSFSTLEIQRTEQGDSAMYLCASSSDRQAKNIQYFGAGTRLSVL.

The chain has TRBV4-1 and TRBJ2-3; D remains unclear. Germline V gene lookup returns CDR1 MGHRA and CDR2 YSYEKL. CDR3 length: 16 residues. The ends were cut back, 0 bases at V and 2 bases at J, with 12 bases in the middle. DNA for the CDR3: TGCGCCAGCAGCCAAGACTTTGTCCTATCCACAGATACGCAGTATTTT. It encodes CASSQDFVLSTDTQYF.

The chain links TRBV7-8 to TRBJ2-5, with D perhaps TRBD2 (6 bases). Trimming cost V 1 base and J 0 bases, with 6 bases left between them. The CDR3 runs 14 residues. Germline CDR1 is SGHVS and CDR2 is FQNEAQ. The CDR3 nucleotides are TGTGCCAGCAGCTTAGGACTAGACCAAGAGACCCAGTACTTC. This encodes CASSLGLDQETQYF.

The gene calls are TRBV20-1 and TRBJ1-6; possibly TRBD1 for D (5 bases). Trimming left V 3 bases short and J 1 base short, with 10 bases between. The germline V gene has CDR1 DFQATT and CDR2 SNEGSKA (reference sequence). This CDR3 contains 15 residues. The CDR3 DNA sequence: TGCAGTGCTAGCGGGGGGACGTCCTATAATTCACCCCTCCACTTT. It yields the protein CSASGGTSYNSPLHF.

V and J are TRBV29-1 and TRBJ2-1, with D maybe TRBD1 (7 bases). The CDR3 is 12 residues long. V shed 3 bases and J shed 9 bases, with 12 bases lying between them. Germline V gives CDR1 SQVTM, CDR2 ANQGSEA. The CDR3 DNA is TGCAGCGTTGACCAGGGGGGTAGTGAGCAGTTCTTC. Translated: CSVDQGGSEQFF.

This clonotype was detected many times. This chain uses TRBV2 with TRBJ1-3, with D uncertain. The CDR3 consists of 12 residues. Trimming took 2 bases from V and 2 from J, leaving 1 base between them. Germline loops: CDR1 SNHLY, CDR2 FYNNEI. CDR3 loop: CASSETGNTIYF. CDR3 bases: TGTGCCAGCAGTGAAACTGGAAACACCATATATTTT.

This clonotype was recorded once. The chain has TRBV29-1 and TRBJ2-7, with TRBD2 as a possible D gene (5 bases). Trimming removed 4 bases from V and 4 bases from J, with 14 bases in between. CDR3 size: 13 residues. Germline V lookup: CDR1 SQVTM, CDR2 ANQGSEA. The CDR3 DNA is TGCAGCGTTGTGCCCCCCGGGAAGTACGAGCAGTACTTC. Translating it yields CSVVPPGKYEQYF.

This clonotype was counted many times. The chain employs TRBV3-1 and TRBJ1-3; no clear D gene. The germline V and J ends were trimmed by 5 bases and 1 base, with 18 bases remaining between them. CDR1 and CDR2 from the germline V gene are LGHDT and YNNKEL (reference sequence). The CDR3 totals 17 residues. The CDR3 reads CASSYRGPLPSGNTIYF. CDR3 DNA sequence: TGTGCCAGCAGCTACCGTGGGCCCCTACCTTCTGGAAACACCATATATTTT.

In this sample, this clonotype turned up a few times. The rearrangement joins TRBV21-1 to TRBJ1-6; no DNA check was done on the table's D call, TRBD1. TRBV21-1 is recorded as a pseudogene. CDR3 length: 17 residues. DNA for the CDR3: TGTGCCAGCAGCAAAGAAAGACGGACAGATAATAATTCACCCCTCCACTTT. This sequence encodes CASSKERRTDNNSPLHF.

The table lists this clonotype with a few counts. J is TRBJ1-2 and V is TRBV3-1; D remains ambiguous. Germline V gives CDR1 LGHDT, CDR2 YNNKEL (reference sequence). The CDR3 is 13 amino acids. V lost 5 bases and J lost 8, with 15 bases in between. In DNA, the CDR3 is TGTGCCAGCAGCATCTCGATGGGAGACGGCTACACCTTC. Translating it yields CASSISMGDGYTF.

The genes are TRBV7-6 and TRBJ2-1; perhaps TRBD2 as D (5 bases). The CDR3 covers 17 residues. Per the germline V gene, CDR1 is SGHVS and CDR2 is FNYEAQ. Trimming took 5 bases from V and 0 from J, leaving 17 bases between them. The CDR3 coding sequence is TGTGCCAGCAGCCCGGCGGGTTGGGCGGGCTCCTACAATGAGCAGTTCTTC. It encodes CASSPAGWAGSYNEQFF.

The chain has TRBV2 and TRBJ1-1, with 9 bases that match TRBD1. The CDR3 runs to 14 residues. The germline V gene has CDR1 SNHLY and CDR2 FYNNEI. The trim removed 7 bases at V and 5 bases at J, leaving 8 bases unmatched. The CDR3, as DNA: TGTGCCAGCATCGGGACAGGGAGGGTTACTGAAGCTTTCTTT. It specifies CASIGTGRVTEAFF.

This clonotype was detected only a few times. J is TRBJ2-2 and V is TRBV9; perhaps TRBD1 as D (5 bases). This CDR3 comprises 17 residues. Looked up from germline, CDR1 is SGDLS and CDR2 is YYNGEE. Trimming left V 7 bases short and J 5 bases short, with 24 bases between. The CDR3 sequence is CASSSSQVSSGTGELFF. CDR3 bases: TGTGCCAGCTCTTCCTCCCAAGTGAGCTCAGGGACCGGGGAGCTGTTTTTT. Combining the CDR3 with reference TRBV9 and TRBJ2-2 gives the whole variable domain DSGVTQTPKHLITATGQRVTLRCSPRSGDLSVYWYQQSLDQGLQFLIQYYNGEERAKGNILERFSAQQFPDLHSELNLSSLELGDSALYFCASSSSQVSSGTGELFFGEGSRLTVL.

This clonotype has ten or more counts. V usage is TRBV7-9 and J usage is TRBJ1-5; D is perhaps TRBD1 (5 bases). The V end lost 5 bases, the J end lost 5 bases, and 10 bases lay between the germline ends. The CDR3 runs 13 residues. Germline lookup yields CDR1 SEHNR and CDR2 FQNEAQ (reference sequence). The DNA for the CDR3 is TGTGCCAGCAGCCAGGGTGGCGATCAGCCCCAGCATTTT. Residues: CASSQGGDQPQHF.

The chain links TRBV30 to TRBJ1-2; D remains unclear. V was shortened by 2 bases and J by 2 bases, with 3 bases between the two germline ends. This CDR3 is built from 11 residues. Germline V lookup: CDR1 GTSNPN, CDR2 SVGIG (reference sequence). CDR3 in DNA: TGTGCCTGGAGTTTGAACTATGGCTACACCTTC. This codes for CAWSLNYGYTF.

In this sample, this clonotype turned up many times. The CDR3 DNA sequence: TGCGCCAGCAGTGAGCTCACGGGTCTCTATGAGCAGTTCTTC. It is translated as CASSELTGLYEQFF. The genes are TRBV10-2 and TRBJ2-1; D gene ambiguous. The V end lost 2 bases, the J end lost 8 bases, and 13 bases lay between the germline ends. Per the germline V gene, CDR1 is WSHSY and CDR2 is SAAADI. The CDR3 is made up of 14 amino acids.

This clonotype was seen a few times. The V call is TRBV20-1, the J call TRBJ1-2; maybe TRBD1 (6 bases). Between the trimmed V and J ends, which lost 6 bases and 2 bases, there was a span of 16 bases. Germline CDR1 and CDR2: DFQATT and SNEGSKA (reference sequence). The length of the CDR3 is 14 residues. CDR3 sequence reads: CSASGGTLNYGYTF. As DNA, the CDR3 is TGCAGTGCCAGCGGAGGGACATTGAACTATGGCTACACCTTC.

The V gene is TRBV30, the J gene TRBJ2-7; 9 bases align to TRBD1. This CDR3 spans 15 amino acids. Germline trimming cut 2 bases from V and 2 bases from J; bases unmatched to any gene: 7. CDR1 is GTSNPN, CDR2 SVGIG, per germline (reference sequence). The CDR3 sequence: CAWSPPGTGTYEQYF. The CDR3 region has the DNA TGTGCCTGGAGTCCCCCCGGGACAGGGACCTACGAGCAGTACTTC.

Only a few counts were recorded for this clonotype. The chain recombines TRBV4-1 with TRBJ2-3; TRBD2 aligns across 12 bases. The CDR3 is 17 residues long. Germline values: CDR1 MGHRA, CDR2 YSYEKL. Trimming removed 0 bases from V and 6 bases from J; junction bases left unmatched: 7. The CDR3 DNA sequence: TGCGCCAGCAGCCAAGATGTCCTAGCGGGGGGGCAGGATACGCAGTATTTT. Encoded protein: CASSQDVLAGGQDTQYF.

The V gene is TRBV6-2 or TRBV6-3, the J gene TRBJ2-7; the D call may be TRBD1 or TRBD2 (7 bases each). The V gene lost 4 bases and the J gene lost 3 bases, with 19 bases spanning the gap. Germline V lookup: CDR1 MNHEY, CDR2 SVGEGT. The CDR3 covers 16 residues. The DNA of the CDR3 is TGTGCCAGCAGTTGGGGGGGACAGATCACCCACTACGAGCAGTACTTC. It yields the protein CASSWGGQITHYEQYF.

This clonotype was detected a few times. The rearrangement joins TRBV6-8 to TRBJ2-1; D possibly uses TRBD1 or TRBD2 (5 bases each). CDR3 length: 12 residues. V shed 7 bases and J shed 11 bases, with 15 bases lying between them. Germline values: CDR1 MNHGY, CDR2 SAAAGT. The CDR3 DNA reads TGTGCCAGCAACCAACAACCGGGGCAGCAGTTCTTC. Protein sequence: CASNQQPGQQFF.

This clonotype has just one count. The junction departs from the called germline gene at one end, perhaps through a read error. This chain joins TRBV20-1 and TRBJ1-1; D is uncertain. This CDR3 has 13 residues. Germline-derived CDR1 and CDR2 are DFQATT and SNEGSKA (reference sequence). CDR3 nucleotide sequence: TGCAGTGCTAGAGAGAATGTGAAATCGGAAGTTTTCTTT. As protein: CSARENVKSEVFF.

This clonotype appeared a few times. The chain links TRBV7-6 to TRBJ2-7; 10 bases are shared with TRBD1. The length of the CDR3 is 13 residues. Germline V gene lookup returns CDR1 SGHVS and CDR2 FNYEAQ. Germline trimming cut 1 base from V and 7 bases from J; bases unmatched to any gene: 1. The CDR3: CASSLGTGGEQYF. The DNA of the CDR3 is TGTGCCAGCAGCTTAGGGACAGGGGGGGAGCAGTACTTC.